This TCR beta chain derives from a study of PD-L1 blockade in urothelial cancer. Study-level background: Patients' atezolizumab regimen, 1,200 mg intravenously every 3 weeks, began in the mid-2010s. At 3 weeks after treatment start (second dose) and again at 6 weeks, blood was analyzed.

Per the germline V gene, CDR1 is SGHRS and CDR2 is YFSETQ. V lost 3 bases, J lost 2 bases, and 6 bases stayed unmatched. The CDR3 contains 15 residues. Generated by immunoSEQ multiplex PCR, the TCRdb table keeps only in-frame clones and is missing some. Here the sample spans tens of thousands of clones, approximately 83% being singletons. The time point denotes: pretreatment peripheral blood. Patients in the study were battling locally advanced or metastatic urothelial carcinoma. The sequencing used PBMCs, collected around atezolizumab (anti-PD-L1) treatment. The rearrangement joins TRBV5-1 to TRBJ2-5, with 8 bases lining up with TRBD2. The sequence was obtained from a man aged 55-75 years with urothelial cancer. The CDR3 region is CASSSPTSGQETQYF. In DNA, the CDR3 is TGCGCCAGCAGCTCGCCTACTAGCGGACAAGAGACCCAGTACTTC. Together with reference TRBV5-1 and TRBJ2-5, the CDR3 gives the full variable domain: KAGVTQTPRYLIKTRGQQVTLSCSPISGHRSVSWYQQTPGQGLQFLFEYFSETQRNKGNFPGRFSGRQFSNSRSEMNVSTLELGDSALYLCASSSPTSGQETQYFGPGTRLLVL.